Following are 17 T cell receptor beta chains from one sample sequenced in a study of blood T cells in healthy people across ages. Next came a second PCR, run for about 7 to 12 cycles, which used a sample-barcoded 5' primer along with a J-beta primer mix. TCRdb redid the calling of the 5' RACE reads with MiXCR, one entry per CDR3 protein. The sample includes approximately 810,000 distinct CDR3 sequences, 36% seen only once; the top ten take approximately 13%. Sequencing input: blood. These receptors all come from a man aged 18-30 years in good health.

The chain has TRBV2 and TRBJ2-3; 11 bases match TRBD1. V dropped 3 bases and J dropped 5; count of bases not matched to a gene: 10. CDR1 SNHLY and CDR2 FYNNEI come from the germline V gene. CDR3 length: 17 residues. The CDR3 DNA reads TGTGCCAGCAGTGACGACAGCGGACAGGGGGCGGTAGATACGCAGTATTTT. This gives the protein CASSDDSGQGAVDTQYF.

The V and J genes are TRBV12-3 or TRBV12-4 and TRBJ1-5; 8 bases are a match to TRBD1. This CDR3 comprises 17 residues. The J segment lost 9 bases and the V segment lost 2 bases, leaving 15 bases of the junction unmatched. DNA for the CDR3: TGTGCCAGCAGTTTATTTGCCTCCGGGACAGGATTTGCGCCCCAGCATTTT. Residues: CASSLFASGTGFAPQHF.

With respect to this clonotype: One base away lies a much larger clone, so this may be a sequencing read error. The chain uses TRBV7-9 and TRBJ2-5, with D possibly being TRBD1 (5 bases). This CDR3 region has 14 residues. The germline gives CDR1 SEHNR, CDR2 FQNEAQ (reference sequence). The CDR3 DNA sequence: TGTGCCAGCAGCCGACAGAATAGTGGAGAGACCCTGTACTTC. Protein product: CASSRQNSGETLYF.

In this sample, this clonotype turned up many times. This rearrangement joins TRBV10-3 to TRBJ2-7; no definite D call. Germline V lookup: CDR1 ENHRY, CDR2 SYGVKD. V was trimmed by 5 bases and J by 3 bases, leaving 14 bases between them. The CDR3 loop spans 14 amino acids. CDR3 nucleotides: TGTGCCATCAGTAGCGAGCCTTGGGGCTACGAGCAGTACTTC. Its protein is CAISSEPWGYEQYF.

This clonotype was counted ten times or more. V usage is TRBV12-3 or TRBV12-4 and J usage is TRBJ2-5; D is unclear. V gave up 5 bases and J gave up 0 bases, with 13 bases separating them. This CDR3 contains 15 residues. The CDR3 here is CASSRAGGDQETQYF. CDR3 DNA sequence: TGTGCCAGCAGTCGAGCAGGCGGAGACCAAGAGACCCAGTACTTC.

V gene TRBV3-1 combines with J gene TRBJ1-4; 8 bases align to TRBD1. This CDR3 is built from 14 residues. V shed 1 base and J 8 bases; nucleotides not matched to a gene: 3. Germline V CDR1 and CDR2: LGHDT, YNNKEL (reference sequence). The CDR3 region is CASSQGQGQEKLFF. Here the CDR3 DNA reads TGTGCCAGCAGCCAAGGACAGGGGCAAGAAAAACTGTTTTTT.

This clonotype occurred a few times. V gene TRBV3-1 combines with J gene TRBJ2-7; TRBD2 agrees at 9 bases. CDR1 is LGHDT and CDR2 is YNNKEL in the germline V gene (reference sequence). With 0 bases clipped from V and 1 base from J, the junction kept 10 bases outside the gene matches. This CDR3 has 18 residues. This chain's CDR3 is CASSQDWVSGGQSYEQYF. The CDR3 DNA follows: TGTGCCAGCAGCCAAGACTGGGTTAGCGGGGGCCAGTCCTACGAGCAGTACTTC.

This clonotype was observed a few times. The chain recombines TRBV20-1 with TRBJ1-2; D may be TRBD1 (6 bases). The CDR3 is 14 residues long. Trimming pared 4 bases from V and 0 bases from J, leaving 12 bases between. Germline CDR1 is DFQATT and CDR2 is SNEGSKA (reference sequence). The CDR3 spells CSAMKRTANYGYTF. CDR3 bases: TGCAGTGCTATGAAACGGACAGCTAACTATGGCTACACCTTC.

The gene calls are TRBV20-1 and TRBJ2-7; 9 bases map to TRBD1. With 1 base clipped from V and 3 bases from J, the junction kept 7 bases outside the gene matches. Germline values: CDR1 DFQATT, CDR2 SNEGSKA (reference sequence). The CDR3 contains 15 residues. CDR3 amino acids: CSARATGTGFYEQYF. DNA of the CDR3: TGCAGTGCTAGAGCTACCGGGACAGGGTTCTACGAGCAGTACTTC.

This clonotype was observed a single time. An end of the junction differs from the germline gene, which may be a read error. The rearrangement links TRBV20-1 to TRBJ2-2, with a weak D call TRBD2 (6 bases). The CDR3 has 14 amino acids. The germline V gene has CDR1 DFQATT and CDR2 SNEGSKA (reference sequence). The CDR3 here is CSASSGGRTGELFF. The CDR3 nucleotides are TGCAGTGCTAGTTCCGGGGGTAGGACCGGGGAGTTGTTTTTT.

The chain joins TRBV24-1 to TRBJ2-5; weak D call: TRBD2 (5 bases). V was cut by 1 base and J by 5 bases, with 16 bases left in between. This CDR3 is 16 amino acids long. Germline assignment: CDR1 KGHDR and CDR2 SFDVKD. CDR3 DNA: TGTGCCACCAGTGATTTTACCGGGAACCTGCGGGAGACCCAGTACTTC. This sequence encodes CATSDFTGNLRETQYF.

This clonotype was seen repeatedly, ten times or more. This CDR3 is CASSLAPASYGYTF. The CDR3 DNA follows: TGTGCCAGCAGCTTAGCCCCAGCATCATATGGCTACACCTTC. This chain connects TRBV7-9 to TRBJ1-2; no firm D call. This CDR3 has 14 residues. From germline, CDR1 is SEHNR and CDR2 FQNEAQ (reference sequence). Trimming pared 0 bases from V and 5 bases from J, leaving 10 bases between. The full variable domain, rest sourced from reference TRBV7-9 and TRBJ1-2, is DTGVSQNPRHKITKRGQNVTFRCDPISEHNRLYWYRQTLGQGPEFLTYFQNEAQLEKSRLLSDRFSAERPKGSFSTLEIQRTEQGDSAMYLCASSLAPASYGYTFGSGTRLTVV.

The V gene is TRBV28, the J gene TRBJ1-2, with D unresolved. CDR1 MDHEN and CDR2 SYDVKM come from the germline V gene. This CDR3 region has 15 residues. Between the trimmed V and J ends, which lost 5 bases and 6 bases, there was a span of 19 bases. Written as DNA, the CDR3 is TGTGCCAGCAGTCCAGTGGTCGAGAGGCCGGATGGCTACACCTTC. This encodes CASSPVVERPDGYTF.

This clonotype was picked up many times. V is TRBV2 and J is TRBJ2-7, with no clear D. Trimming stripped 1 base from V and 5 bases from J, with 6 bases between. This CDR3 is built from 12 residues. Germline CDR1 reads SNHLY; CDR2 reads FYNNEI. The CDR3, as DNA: TGTGCCAGCAGTGAAGGACGGGACGAGCAGTACTTC. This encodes CASSEGRDEQYF.

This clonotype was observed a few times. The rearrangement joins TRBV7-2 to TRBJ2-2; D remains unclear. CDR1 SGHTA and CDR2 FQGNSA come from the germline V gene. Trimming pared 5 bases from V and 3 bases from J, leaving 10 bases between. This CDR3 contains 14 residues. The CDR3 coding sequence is TGTGCCAGCAGCCGCCGGGTTGACACCGGGGAGCTGTTTTTT. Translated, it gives CASSRRVDTGELFF. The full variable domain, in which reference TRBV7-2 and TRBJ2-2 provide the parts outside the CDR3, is GAGVSQSPSNKVTEKGKDVELRCDPISGHTALYWYRQSLGQGLEFLIYFQGNSAPDKSGLPSDRFSAERTGGSVSTLTIQRTQQEDSAVYLCASSRRVDTGELFFGEGSRLTVL.

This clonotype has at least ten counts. The CDR3 DNA reads TGTGCCAGCAGCAGGGCACTGAACACTGAAGCTTTCTTT. This gives the protein CASSRALNTEAFF. The chain has TRBV7-2 and TRBJ1-1; no clear D gene. Trimming pared 5 bases from V and 0 bases from J, leaving 7 bases between. Germline V CDR1 and CDR2: SGHTA, FQGNSA. There are 13 residues in the CDR3.

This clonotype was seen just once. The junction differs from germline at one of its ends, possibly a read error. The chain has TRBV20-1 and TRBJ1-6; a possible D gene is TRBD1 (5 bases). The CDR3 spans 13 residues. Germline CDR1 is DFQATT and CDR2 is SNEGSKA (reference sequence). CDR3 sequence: CSARDMNNPPLHF. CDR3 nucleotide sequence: TGCAGTGCTAGGGACATGAATAATCCACCCCTCCACTTT.